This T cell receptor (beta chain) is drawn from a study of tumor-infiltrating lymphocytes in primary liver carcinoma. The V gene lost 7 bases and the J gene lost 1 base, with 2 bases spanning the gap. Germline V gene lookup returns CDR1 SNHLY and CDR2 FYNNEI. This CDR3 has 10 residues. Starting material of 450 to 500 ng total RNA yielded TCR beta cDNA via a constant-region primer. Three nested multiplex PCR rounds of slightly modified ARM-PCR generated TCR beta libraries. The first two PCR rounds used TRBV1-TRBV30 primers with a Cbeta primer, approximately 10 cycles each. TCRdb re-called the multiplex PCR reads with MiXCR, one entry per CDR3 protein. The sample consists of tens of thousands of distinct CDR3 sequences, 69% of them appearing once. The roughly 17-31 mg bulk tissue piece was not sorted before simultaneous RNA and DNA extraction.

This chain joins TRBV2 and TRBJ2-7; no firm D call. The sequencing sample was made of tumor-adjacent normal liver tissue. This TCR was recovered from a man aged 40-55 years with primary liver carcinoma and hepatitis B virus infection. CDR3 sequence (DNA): TGTGCCAGCAAGTCCTACGAGCAGTACTTC. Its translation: CASKSYEQYF. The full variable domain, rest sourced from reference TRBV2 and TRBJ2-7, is EPEVTQTPSHQVTQMGQEVILRCVPISNHLYFYWYRQILGQKVEFLVSFYNNEISEKSEIFDDQFSVERPDGSNFTLKIRSTKLEDSAMYFCASKSYEQYFGPGTRLTVT.